A single sample gave rise to the 8 T cell receptor beta chains below, sequenced in a study of control samples from healthy donors and cancer patients. Generated by immunoSEQ multiplex PCR, the TCRdb table keeps only in-frame clones and is missing some. This table has about 42,000 clones, approximately 82% appearing once. The sequencing input was blood. These receptors were taken from a man between 60 and 75 years old in good health.

The CDR3 loop is CASSQEDSRGNIQYF. CDR3 DNA: TGCGCCAGCAGCCAAGAAGACTCACGGGGAAACATTCAGTACTTC. The V gene is TRBV4-3, the J gene TRBJ2-4, with D possibly matching TRBD2 (5 bases). The V gene's germline CDR1 is LGHNA and CDR2 YSLEER. The CDR3 runs 15 residues. Trimming took off 0 bases at V and 6 bases at J, with 12 bases between the two ends.

This sequence joins TRBV5-8 and TRBJ1-2; D may be TRBD1 (6 bases). V was cut by 5 bases and J by 7 bases, with 21 bases left in between. The CDR3 is 15 amino acids. The germline CDR1 and CDR2 sequences are SGHTS and YDEGEE. CDR3 sequence reads: CASRQIQGFNSGYTF. The CDR3 DNA is TGTGCCAGCAGACAAATACAGGGATTCAATTCTGGCTACACCTTC.

This chain joins TRBV5-1 and TRBJ2-5; no reliable D call. The CDR3 extends over 14 amino acids. V lost 0 bases to trimming and J lost 2 bases, with 8 bases between them. Per germline, CDR1 SGHRS and CDR2 YFSETQ. DNA for the CDR3: TGCGCCAGCAGCTTGGGTAACATACAAGAGACCCAGTACTTC. This gives the protein CASSLGNIQETQYF.

This clone came up once. This chain connects TRBV19 to TRBJ1-1; 7 bases line up with TRBD1. Germline V lookup: CDR1 LNHDA, CDR2 SQIVND (reference sequence). The CDR3 sequence is 16 residues long. With 5 bases clipped from V and 3 bases from J, the junction kept 12 bases outside the gene matches. DNA for the CDR3: TGTGCCAGTAGTCCGAGCGTCAGGGGGAGGTACACTGAAGCTTTCTTT. It yields the protein CASSPSVRGRYTEAFF.

V gene TRBV29-1 combines with J gene TRBJ2-1; 7 bases agree with TRBD2. The CDR3 length is 15 residues. The ends lost 2 bases at V and 12 bases at J; junction bases unmatched: 16. Germline-derived CDR1 and CDR2 are SQVTM and ANQGSEA. The CDR3 loop is CSVELAGESPWGQFF. The CDR3 bases are TGCAGCGTTGAACTCGCGGGAGAATCCCCATGGGGGCAGTTCTTC.

The rearrangement uses TRBV5-5 and TRBJ1-2; perhaps TRBD1 as D (6 bases). V was trimmed by 4 bases and J by 8 bases, leaving 24 bases between them. The germline V gene encodes CDR1 SGHKS and CDR2 YYEKEE (reference sequence). This CDR3 region has 16 residues. CDR3 sequence: CASSPDHRETGGGYTF. The CDR3 nucleotides read TGTGCCAGCAGCCCGGATCACAGGGAAACGGGGGGGGGCTACACCTTC. The full variable domain, with the rest looked up from reference TRBV5-5 and TRBJ1-2, is DAGVTQSPTHLIKTRGQQVTLRCSPISGHKSVSWYQQVLGQGPQFIFQYYEKEERGRGNFPDRFSARQFPNYSSELNVNALLLGDSALYLCASSPDHRETGGGYTFGSGTRLTVV.

This clone was observed once. The chain uses TRBV4-3 and TRBJ2-4; 9 bases agree with TRBD2. V trimming: 0 bases; J trimming: 0 bases; junction bases outside the gene matches: 3. The germline CDR1 and CDR2 sequences are LGHNA and YSLEER. This CDR3 comprises 17 residues. CDR3 loop: CASSQEGSGGAKNIQYF. CDR3 coding DNA: TGCGCCAGCAGCCAAGAGGGTAGCGGGGGAGCCAAAAACATTCAGTACTTC.

The V gene is TRBV27, the J gene TRBJ2-7; 10 bases match TRBD1. CDR1 MNHEY and CDR2 SMNVEV come from the germline V gene (reference sequence). Germline trimming cut 6 bases from V and 6 bases from J; bases unmatched to any gene: 5. The CDR3 spans 13 residues. CDR3 region: CASSKRTGGEQYF. CDR3 sequence (DNA): TGTGCCAGCAGCAAAAGGACAGGGGGCGAGCAGTACTTC.